This T cell receptor beta chain was found in a study of T cell responses to AZD1222 COVID-19 vaccine. Study conclusions and caveats: Scientists sampled the repertoires only once the peak T cell response had passed. Researchers report vaccine-associated CD4 TCRs spanning spike, with dominance at 160-218 and 743-854. The donor cohort was predominantly white British with a female majority, and clonal diversity may have been underestimated.

As for this clone: Its antigen is unknown.

Per the germline V gene, CDR1 is SGHRS and CDR2 is YFSETQ. There are 13 residues in the CDR3. With 3 bases removed from V and 1 base from J, the gap between germline ends came to 7 bases. Assay: immunoSEQ multiplex PCR; the TCRdb copy retains only in-frame clones and omits some. The sample has around 96,000 clones; more than 70% are singletons. The clonotype was recovered from an adult in good health. The chain recombines TRBV5-1 with TRBJ1-1; D ambiguous. Material: peripheral blood, obtained on day 0 of AZD1222 vaccination. This chain's CDR3 is CASSSSTNTEAFF. CDR3 nucleotides: TGCGCCAGCAGCTCCTCAACGAACACTGAAGCTTTCTTT.